Below, 9 T cell receptor beta chains from the same sample are listed, as sequenced in a study of early T cells in non-severe SARS-CoV-2 infection. Each CDR3 protein gets one entry after TCRdb re-called the 5' RACE reads with MiXCR. The sample consists of 68,000 or so distinct CDR3 sequences, roughly a tenth of them appearing once. Input material: whole blood. The receptor set was obtained from an adult who was a healthcare worker with PCR-confirmed SARS-CoV-2 infection or an uninfected control (not recorded which).

This clonotype has a handful of counts. This chain joins TRBV7-6 and TRBJ2-3, with D tentatively TRBD1 (5 bases). The length of the CDR3 is 15 residues. Trimming took off 6 bases at V and 2 bases at J, with 15 bases between the two ends. Germline CDR1 and CDR2: SGHVS and FNYEAQ. Here the CDR3 DNA reads TGTGCCAGCAGTCCAAATACAGGTCCCACAGATACGCAGTATTTT. Translated: CASSPNTGPTDTQYF.

The chain carries TRBV2 and TRBJ2-3, with a possible D match to TRBD1 (5 bases). V lost 4 bases and J 2 bases, leaving 13 bases between the germline ends. The CDR3 runs 15 residues. Germline V gene lookup returns CDR1 SNHLY and CDR2 FYNNEI. The CDR3 sequence is CASSGQGALTDTQYF. The CDR3, as DNA: TGTGCCAGCAGTGGGCAGGGTGCCCTCACAGATACGCAGTATTTT.

The J gene is TRBJ2-5, the V gene TRBV7-9; 8 bases agree with TRBD1. The CDR3 length is 16 residues. V lost 3 bases, J lost 5 bases, and 11 bases stayed unmatched. Germline lookup yields CDR1 SEHNR and CDR2 FQNEAQ (reference sequence). The CDR3 region has the DNA TGTGCCAGCAGCTTCGGTTCTTACGCAGGGGGCGAGACCCAGTACTTC. The encoded protein is CASSFGSYAGGETQYF. The complete variable domain, with remaining parts taken from reference TRBV7-9 and TRBJ2-5, reads DTGVSQNPRHKITKRGQNVTFRCDPISEHNRLYWYRQTLGQGPEFLTYFQNEAQLEKSRLLSDRFSAERPKGSFSTLEIQRTEQGDSAMYLCASSFGSYAGGETQYFGPGTRLLVL.

The V call is TRBV18, the J call TRBJ2-7; D unresolved. V was shortened by 3 bases and J by 6 bases, with 15 bases between the two germline ends. This CDR3 contains 14 residues. Germline V gives CDR1 KGHSH, CDR2 LQKENI. CDR3 in DNA: TGTGCCAGCTCACCTATATCGGATCGGGTCGAGCAGTACTTC. It translates to CASSPISDRVEQYF.

This clonotype was found a few times. The chain carries TRBV12-3 or TRBV12-4 and TRBJ2-1; 14 positions agree with TRBD2. The CDR3 extends over 18 amino acids. V shed 1 base and J 3 bases; nucleotides not matched to a gene: 5. CDR3 residues: CASSLGTSGRRIYNEQFF. The CDR3 DNA is TGTGCCAGCAGTTTAGGGACTAGCGGGAGGCGGATCTACAATGAGCAGTTCTTC.

This clonotype was picked up a small number of times. The chain recombines TRBV28 with TRBJ2-2, with D possibly being TRBD1 (5 bases). Germline V gives CDR1 MDHEN, CDR2 SYDVKM. This CDR3 is 15 amino acids long. V lost 2 bases and J lost 0, with 7 bases in between. The CDR3 loop is CASSLGAPNTGELFF. CDR3 nucleotides: TGTGCCAGCAGTTTAGGGGCCCCGAACACCGGGGAGCTGTTTTTT.

This clonotype was observed once. This chain links TRBV5-1 with TRBJ2-3; 7 nucleotides line up with TRBD1. J gave up 2 bases and V 4 bases, and 4 bases lay outside the gene matches. Germline V gene lookup returns CDR1 SGHRS and CDR2 YFSETQ. This CDR3 spans 14 amino acids. The CDR3 DNA reads as TGCGCCAGCAGCCCCGGGACAGCCACAGATACGCAGTATTTT. Translation gives CASSPGTATDTQYF.

This clonotype has more than one count but fewer than ten. The chain couples TRBV29-1 to TRBJ2-6; the match to TRBD1 covers 8 bases. CDR3 length equals 15 residues. The V segment lost 5 bases and the J segment 2 bases; nucleotides outside the gene matches: 5. Germline V gene data show CDR1 as SQVTM and CDR2 as ANQGSEA. The CDR3 reads CSVRQGAAGANVLTF. The CDR3 region has the DNA TGCAGCGTTAGGCAGGGGGCGGCTGGGGCCAACGTCCTGACTTTC.

This clonotype has at least ten counts. The rearrangement links TRBV5-8 to TRBJ2-7, with D perhaps matching TRBD2 (5 bases). This CDR3 contains 15 residues. Germline loops: CDR1 SGHTS, CDR2 YDEGEE. Trimming pared 0 bases from V and 4 bases from J, leaving 14 bases between. In nucleotides, the CDR3 is TGTGCCAGCAGCTTGGATGCGGGTCATACGTACGAGCAGTACTTC. Residues: CASSLDAGHTYEQYF.